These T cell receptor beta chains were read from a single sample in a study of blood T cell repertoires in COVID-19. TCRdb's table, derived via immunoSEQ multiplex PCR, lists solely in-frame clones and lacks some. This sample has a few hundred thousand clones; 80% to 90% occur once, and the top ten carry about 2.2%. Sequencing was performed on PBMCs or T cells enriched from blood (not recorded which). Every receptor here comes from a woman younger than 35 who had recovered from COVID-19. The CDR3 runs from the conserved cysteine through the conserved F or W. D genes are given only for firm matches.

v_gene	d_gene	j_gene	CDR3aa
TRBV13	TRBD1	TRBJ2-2	CASSLVGTGNTGELFF
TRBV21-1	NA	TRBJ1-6	CASSKRIPRGGSESPLHF
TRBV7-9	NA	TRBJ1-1	CASSRSGHATEAFF
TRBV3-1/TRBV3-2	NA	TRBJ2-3	CASSQDMLWQSTDTQYF
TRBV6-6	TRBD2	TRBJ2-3	CASGLVRGGLGDTQYF
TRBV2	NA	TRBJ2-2	CASRGDTGELFF
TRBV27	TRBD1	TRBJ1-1	CASALTGGANTEAFF
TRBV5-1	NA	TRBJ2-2	CASSLVQAYTGELFF
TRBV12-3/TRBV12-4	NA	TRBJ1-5	CASSPHGDQPQHF
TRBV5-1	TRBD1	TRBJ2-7	CASSHRDRGPLSYEQYF
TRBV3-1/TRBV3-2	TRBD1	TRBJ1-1	CASSQDFAGGGTEAFF
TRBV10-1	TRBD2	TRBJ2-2	CASSILAGAANTGELFF
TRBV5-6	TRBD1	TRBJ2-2	CASSKDRGRAGELFF
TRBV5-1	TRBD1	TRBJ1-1	CASSLEGAGTEAFF
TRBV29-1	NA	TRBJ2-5	CSVGGEETQYF
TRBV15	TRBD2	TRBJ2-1	CATSRGASGGPSYNEQFF
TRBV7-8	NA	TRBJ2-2	CASSPHKLLTGELFF
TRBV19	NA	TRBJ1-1	CASSISPNVVNTEAFF
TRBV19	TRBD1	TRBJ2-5	CASSPTGVSRETQYF
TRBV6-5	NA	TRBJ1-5	CASTTQGYSNQPQHF
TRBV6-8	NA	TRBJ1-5	CASKTHRDSNQPQHF
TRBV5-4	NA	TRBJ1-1	CASSLVRSPVTFF